This T cell receptor beta chain was profiled in a study of blood T cell repertoires in COVID-19. The wider study: Two negative PCRs, clearance, or symptom resolution characterized the recovered Cohort 3 donors.

Clones were read by immunoSEQ multiplex PCR, and TCRdb kept only the in-frame ones, dropping some. The table records approximately 190,000 clones, roughly nine tenths of them present only once. The CDR3 sequence is 12 residues long. Germline V gene lookup returns CDR1 PRHDT and CDR2 FYEKMQ (reference sequence). Unmatched junction bases numbered 3, after V lost 5 bases and J lost 8 bases. This TCR was recovered from a woman between 40 and 50 years old in a cohort exposed to, infected with or recovered from COVID-19 (not recorded which). The chain is built from TRBV13 and TRBJ1-1, with TRBD1 matching over 9 bases. The source material was PBMCs or T cells enriched from blood (not recorded which). This CDR3 is CASSQGTGEAFF. In DNA, the CDR3 is TGTGCCAGCAGCCAGGGGACAGGGGAAGCTTTCTTT.